This T cell receptor (beta chain) was sequenced in a study of Ad26.COV2.S vaccination and SARS-CoV-2 variants. Treatment indicated: approximately 18 received Ad26.COV2.S at low or high dose, single or two shots; a few received placebo; per-sample allocation not given. The investigators took samples on day 63 after the first vaccine or placebo injection. Assay used: immunoSEQ multiplex PCR; TCRdb lists only in-frame clones, some missing. The data hold about 370,000 clones, with around nine tenths observed a single time. The V end was cut by 1 base, the J end by 0 bases, with 10 bases between. The CDR3 extends over 15 amino acids. Germline CDR1 and CDR2: SGHTS and YDEGEE.

This specimen consisted of peripheral blood, obtained in a trial of Ad26.COV2.S vaccine versus placebo. This sequence originates from a person between 18 and 60 years old who received the Ad26.COV2.S COVID-19 vaccine or a placebo. The chain employs TRBV5-8 and TRBJ1-1; no clear D gene. CDR3 DNA sequence: TGTGCCAGCAGCTTGTACAGAATCATGAACACTGAAGCTTTCTTT. Encoded protein: CASSLYRIMNTEAFF. Full variable domain (outside the CDR3, taken from reference TRBV5-8 and TRBJ1-1): EAGVTQSPTHLIKTRGQQATLRCSPISGHTSVYWYQQALGLGLQFLLWYDEGEERNRGNFPPRFSGRQFPNYSSELNVNALELEDSALYLCASSLYRIMNTEAFFGQGTRLTVV.